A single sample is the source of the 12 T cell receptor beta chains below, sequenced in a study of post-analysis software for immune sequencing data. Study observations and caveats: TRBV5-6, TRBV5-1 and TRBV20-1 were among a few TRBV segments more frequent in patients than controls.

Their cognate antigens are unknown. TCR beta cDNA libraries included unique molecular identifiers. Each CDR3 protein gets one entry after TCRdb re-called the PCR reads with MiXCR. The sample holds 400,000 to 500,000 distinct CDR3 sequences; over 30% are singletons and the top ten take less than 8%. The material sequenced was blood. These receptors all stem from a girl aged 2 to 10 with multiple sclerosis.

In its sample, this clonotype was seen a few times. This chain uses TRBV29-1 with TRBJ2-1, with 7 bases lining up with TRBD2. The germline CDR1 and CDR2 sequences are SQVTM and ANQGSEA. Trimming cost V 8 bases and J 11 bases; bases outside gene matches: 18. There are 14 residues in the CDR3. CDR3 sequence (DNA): TGCAGCCCCAAGGCGTCAGGCACTAGCGACCAGCAGTTCTTC. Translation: CSPKASGTSDQQFF.

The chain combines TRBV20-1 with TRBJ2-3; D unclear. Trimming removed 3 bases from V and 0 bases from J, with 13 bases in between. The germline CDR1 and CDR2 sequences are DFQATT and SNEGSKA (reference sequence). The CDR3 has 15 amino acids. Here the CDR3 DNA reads TGCAGTGCTAGTCCGTCCGGAGATAGCACAGATACGCAGTATTTT. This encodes CSASPSGDSTDTQYF.

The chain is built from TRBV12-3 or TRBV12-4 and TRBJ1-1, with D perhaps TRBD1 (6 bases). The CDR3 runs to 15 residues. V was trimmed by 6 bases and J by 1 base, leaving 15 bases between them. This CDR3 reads CASSPTGHGNTEAFF. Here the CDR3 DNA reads TGTGCCAGCAGCCCCACGGGACACGGGAACACTGAAGCTTTCTTT.

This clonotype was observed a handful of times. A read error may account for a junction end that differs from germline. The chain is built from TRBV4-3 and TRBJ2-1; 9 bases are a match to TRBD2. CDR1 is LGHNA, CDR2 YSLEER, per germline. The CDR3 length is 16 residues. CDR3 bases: TGCGCCAGCAGTCAAGTAGTAGCGGGAGCGTTCGATGAGCAGTTCTTC. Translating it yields CASSQVVAGAFDEQFF.

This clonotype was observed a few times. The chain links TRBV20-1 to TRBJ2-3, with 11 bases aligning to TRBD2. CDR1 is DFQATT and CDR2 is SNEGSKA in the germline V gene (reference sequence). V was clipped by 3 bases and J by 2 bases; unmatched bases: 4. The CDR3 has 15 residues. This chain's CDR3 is CSARASGGNTDTQYF. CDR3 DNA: TGCAGTGCTAGGGCTAGCGGGGGGAACACAGATACGCAGTATTTT.

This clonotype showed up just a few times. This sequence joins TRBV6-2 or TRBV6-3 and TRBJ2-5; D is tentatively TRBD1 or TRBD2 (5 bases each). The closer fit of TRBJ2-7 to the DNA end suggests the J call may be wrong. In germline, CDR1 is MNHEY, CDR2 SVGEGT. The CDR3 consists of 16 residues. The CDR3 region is CASNGETGTLAYEQYF. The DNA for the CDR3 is TGTGCCAGCAACGGGGAAACCGGGACCTTAGCTTACGAGCAGTACTTC.

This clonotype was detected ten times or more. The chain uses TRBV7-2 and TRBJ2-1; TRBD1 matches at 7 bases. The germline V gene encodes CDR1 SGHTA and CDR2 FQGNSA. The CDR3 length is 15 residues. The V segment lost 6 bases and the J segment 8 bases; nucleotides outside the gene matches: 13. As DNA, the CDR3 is TGTGCCAGCAGTTTCACCTTGGACAGGCGGGATGAGCAGTTCTTC. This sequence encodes CASSFTLDRRDEQFF.

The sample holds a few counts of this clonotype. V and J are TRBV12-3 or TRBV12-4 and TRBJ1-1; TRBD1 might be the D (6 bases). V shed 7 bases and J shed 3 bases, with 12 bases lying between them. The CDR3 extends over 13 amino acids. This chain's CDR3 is CASTAQGHTEAFF. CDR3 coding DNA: TGTGCCAGCACCGCCCAGGGGCACACTGAAGCTTTCTTT.

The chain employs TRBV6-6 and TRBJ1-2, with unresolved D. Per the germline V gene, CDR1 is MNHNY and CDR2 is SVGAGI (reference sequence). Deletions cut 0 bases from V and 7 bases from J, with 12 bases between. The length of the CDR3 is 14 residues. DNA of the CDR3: TGTGCCAGCAGTTACTCAGGAAAATCGGCTGGCTACACCTTC. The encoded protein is CASSYSGKSAGYTF.

The CDR3 loop is CASTALRGFNNEQFF. The CDR3 DNA reads TGTGCCAGCACCGCTCTTAGGGGCTTCAACAATGAGCAGTTCTTC. The chain couples TRBV7-2 to TRBJ2-1; the D gene is possibly TRBD1 (5 bases). Trimming cost V 7 bases and J 5 bases, with 18 bases left between them. CDR3 length: 15 residues. Germline-derived CDR1 and CDR2 are SGHTA and FQGNSA. Based on the CDR3 plus reference TRBV7-2 and TRBJ2-1, the full variable domain is GAGVSQSPSNKVTEKGKDVELRCDPISGHTALYWYRQSLGQGLEFLIYFQGNSAPDKSGLPSDRFSAERTGGSVSTLTIQRTQQEDSAVYLCASTALRGFNNEQFFGPGTRLTVL.

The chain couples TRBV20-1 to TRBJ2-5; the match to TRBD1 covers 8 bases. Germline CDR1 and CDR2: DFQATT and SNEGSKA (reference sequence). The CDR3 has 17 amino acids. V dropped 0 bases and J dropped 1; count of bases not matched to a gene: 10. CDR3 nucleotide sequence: TGCAGTGCTAGAGATTATCAGGAACAGGGGGGCCAAGAGACCCAGTACTTC. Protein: CSARDYQEQGGQETQYF.

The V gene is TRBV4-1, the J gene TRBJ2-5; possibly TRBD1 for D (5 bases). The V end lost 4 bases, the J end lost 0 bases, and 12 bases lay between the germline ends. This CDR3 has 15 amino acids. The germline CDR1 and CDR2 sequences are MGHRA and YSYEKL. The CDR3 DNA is TGCGCCAGCAGCCGCGTGTCGGACAACCAAGAGACCCAGTACTTC. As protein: CASSRVSDNQETQYF.